This TCR beta chain was sequenced in a study of cytomegalovirus exposure and HLA in healthy donors. PCR involved 60 Vbeta and 13 Jbeta primers. Sequenced by immunoSEQ multiplex PCR; TCRdb stores in-frame clones only, minus some. This sample's table has more than 100,000 clones. Remarks on this clone: Its antigen is not identified.

Trimming at V came to 3 bases and at J to 1 base, leaving 9 bases not matched to a gene. Looked up from germline, CDR1 is SGHRS and CDR2 is YFSETQ. This CDR3 has 17 amino acids. Study-wide findings and caveats: The CMV antigen specificity of a few CMV-associated chains was confirmed through in vitro analysis.

This chain uses TRBV5-1 with TRBJ2-7; 11 bases line up with TRBD1. Sample: PBMCs. This sequence was found in a man in his forties in good health and CMV-seronegative. CDR3 coding DNA: TGCGCCAGCAGCTCCTGGACAGGGGGCCGTCGATCCTACGAGCAGTACTTC. Protein sequence: CASSSWTGGRRSYEQYF.